The 23 T cell receptor beta chains reported below all come from one sample, sequenced in a study of cytomegalovirus exposure and HLA in healthy donors. Only in-frame clones appear in the TCRdb table, and some are missing; sequencing was by immunoSEQ multiplex PCR. The sample carries roughly 190,000 clones, around nine tenths recorded once. The sequencing input was PBMCs. These receptors came from a man aged 25 to 40 in good health and CMV-seropositive.

The V and J genes are TRBV6-8 and TRBJ1-1, with D tentatively TRBD1 (5 bases). V lost 2 bases, J lost 5 bases, and 12 bases lay in between. Per the germline V gene, CDR1 is MNHGY and CDR2 is SAAAGT. This CDR3 region has 14 residues. The CDR3 DNA follows: TGTGCCAGCAGTTACCCTAGCAGGGCGACTGAAGCTTTCTTT. It codes for CASSYPSRATEAFF.

The rearrangement links TRBV6-6 to TRBJ1-1, with 7 bases lining up with TRBD1. This CDR3 contains 15 residues. The V gene end was trimmed by 2 bases and the J gene end by 6 bases; junction bases not matched to a gene: 9. The V gene's germline CDR1 is MNHNY and CDR2 SVGAGI (reference sequence). The CDR3 nucleotides read TGTGCCAGCAGTTACGGAACAGGGGCGGATCCTGAAGCTTTCTTT. Encoded protein: CASSYGTGADPEAFF.

The chain recombines TRBV4-1 with TRBJ2-7, with no clear D. V dropped 0 bases and J dropped 3 bases, with 12 bases sitting between them. Germline CDR1 MGHRA, CDR2 YSYEKL. This CDR3 region has 15 residues. CDR3 amino acids: CASSQDSRRLYEQYF. For the CDR3, the DNA is TGCGCCAGCAGCCAAGACTCGCGGCGCCTCTACGAGCAGTACTTC.

The V and J genes are TRBV5-8 and TRBJ2-2; D remains ambiguous. Germline assignment: CDR1 SGHTS and CDR2 YDEGEE. The CDR3 is made up of 13 amino acids. V was shortened by 3 bases and J by 1 base, with 4 bases between the two germline ends. The CDR3 here is CASSSKNTGELFF. The CDR3 bases are TGTGCCAGCAGCTCCAAGAACACCGGGGAGCTGTTTTTT. The variable domain in full, with the rest retrieved from reference TRBV5-8 and TRBJ2-2, is EAGVTQSPTHLIKTRGQQATLRCSPISGHTSVYWYQQALGLGLQFLLWYDEGEERNRGNFPPRFSGRQFPNYSSELNVNALELEDSALYLCASSSKNTGELFFGEGSRLTVL.

The J gene is TRBJ2-7, the V gene TRBV27; possibly TRBD1 or TRBD2 for D (5 bases each). The germline V gene encodes CDR1 MNHEY and CDR2 SMNVEV (reference sequence). V was clipped by 4 bases and J by 0 bases, with 19 bases between them. The CDR3 totals 17 residues. The CDR3 region has the DNA TGTGCCAGCAGTTATACACACCCGGGACGGAGCTCCTACGAGCAGTACTTC. Translation: CASSYTHPGRSSYEQYF.

This clone was recorded only once. The chain links TRBV7-9 to TRBJ2-1; 7 bases are a match to TRBD2. The CDR3 is 16 residues long. In germline, CDR1 is SEHNR, CDR2 FQNEAQ (reference sequence). The V segment lost 2 bases and the J segment 3 bases; nucleotides outside the gene matches: 7. The CDR3 coding sequence is TGTGCCAGCAGCTTAATAGGTCGGGGGGTCTACAATGAGCAGTTCTTC. The encoded protein is CASSLIGRGVYNEQFF.

Written as DNA, the CDR3 is TGTGCCAGCAGTGAGCACACCGGGGAGCTGTTTTTT. It codes for CASSEHTGELFF. The gene calls are TRBV6-4 and TRBJ2-2, with D uncertain. The CDR3 runs to 12 residues. From germline, CDR1 is MRHNA and CDR2 SNTAGT. Trimming shortened V by 3 bases and J by 3 bases, and 2 bases separated the two germline ends.

The chain combines TRBV6-5 with TRBJ1-1, with D uncertain. CDR3 length: 16 amino acids. V was cut by 1 base and J by 1 base, with 13 bases left in between. In germline, CDR1 is MNHEY, CDR2 SVGAGI. CDR3 bases: TGTGCCAGCAGTTACTTGAGGTTAGGGCGGAACACTGAAGCTTTCTTT. Residues: CASSYLRLGRNTEAFF.

The chain employs TRBV6-5 and TRBJ1-2; TRBD1 agrees at 7 bases. CDR1 is MNHEY and CDR2 is SVGAGI in the germline V gene. V dropped 4 bases and J dropped 0; count of bases not matched to a gene: 8. This CDR3 contains 16 residues. CDR3 nucleotide sequence: TGTGCCAGCAGTTTAACAGGGGCGAGAGCTAACTATGGCTACACCTTC. Translating gives CASSLTGARANYGYTF.

The chain links TRBV27 to TRBJ1-1, with D possibly TRBD1 on 5 matching bases. This CDR3 contains 14 residues. Deletions cut 3 bases from V and 1 base from J, with 9 bases between. Germline CDR1 MNHEY, CDR2 SMNVEV (reference sequence). CDR3 sequence (DNA): TGTGCCAGCAGTTTTGGAGGGGCGAACACTGAAGCTTTCTTT. This codes for CASSFGGANTEAFF.

The rearrangement links TRBV29-1 to TRBJ2-1; 7 positions agree with TRBD2. Germline lookup yields CDR1 SQVTM and CDR2 ANQGSEA. With 4 bases clipped from V and 3 bases from J, the junction kept 9 bases outside the gene matches. The CDR3 spans 15 residues. The CDR3, as DNA: TGCAGCGTTGGAGGGGCTAGCGGAATCTACAATGAGCAGTTCTTC. It translates to CSVGGASGIYNEQFF.

The chain is built from TRBV27 and TRBJ2-7; unclear D gene. CDR3 length: 13 amino acids. The germline V and J ends were trimmed by 3 bases and 4 bases, with 10 bases remaining between them. Germline CDR1 reads MNHEY; CDR2 reads SMNVEV (reference sequence). CDR3 DNA sequence: TGTGCCAGCAGTTTTAACTCCGCGTACGAGCAGTACTTC. Protein sequence: CASSFNSAYEQYF.

This chain uses TRBV6-5 with TRBJ2-3; tentatively, D is TRBD1 or TRBD2 (5 bases each). Germline CDR1 reads MNHEY; CDR2 reads SVGAGI. V shed 8 bases and J shed 0 bases, with 12 bases lying between them. This CDR3 is built from 14 residues. The CDR3 bases are TGTGCCAGCTCGGGGCCCTTAAGCACAGATACGCAGTATTTT. It codes for CASSGPLSTDTQYF.

V usage is TRBV5-4 and J usage is TRBJ2-7; the D gene is possibly TRBD2 (5 bases). V shed 3 bases and J shed 6 bases, with 7 bases lying between them. The germline V gene encodes CDR1 SGHNT and CDR2 YYREEE (reference sequence). This CDR3 contains 11 residues. The CDR3 reads CASSSTSEQYF. DNA of the CDR3: TGTGCCAGCAGCTCTACTAGCGAGCAGTACTTC.

V gene TRBV7-9 combines with J gene TRBJ1-3; D is ambiguous. The CDR3 contains 13 residues. Germline V gene lookup returns CDR1 SEHNR and CDR2 FQNEAQ (reference sequence). The CDR3 DNA is TGTGCTCTAGGCGACGATCTTCGAAACACCATATATTTT. This gives the protein CALGDDLRNTIYF.

J is TRBJ1-2 and V is TRBV6-1; D gene uncertain. Trimming took 1 base from V and 8 from J, leaving 14 bases between them. Germline lookup yields CDR1 MNHNS and CDR2 SASEGT. The CDR3 is 14 residues long. CDR3 residues: CASSEGRWGGGYTF. The DNA for the CDR3 is TGTGCCAGCAGTGAAGGGCGCTGGGGTGGCGGCTACACCTTC.

CDR3: CASRVADRATDYGYTF. CDR3 coding DNA: TGTGCCAGCAGAGTAGCAGACAGGGCTACTGACTATGGCTACACCTTC. The chain combines TRBV2 with TRBJ1-2; TRBD1 aligns across 7 bases. V shed 6 bases and J 3 bases; nucleotides not matched to a gene: 13. In germline, CDR1 is SNHLY, CDR2 FYNNEI. This CDR3 contains 16 residues.

The chain joins TRBV7-2 to TRBJ2-4, with unresolved D. V lost 4 bases to trimming and J lost 6 bases, with 10 bases between them. In germline, CDR1 is SGHTA, CDR2 FQGNSA. There are 13 residues in the CDR3. Here the CDR3 reads CASSWVGGNIQYF. CDR3 sequence (DNA): TGTGCCAGCAGCTGGGTGGGCGGAAACATTCAGTACTTC.

This clone was found a few times. The J gene is TRBJ2-1, the V gene TRBV4-3; D is undetermined. Germline values: CDR1 LGHNA, CDR2 YSLEER. The CDR3 runs to 15 residues. V lost 4 bases and J lost 0, with 10 bases in between. CDR3 coding DNA: TGCGCCAGCAGCCCGCTGGTGAGCTCCTACAATGAGCAGTTCTTC. Its translation: CASSPLVSSYNEQFF.

This chain uses TRBV2 with TRBJ1-1, with D possibly being TRBD1 (5 bases). In germline, CDR1 is SNHLY, CDR2 FYNNEI. The V and J ends lost 6 bases and 5 bases respectively, with 22 bases between them. This CDR3 is built from 16 residues. DNA for the CDR3: TGTGCCAGCAGCGACTCCCCGCGGGGGGTGGGTACTGAAGCTTTCTTT. It translates to CASSDSPRGVGTEAFF.

This chain links TRBV6-5 with TRBJ2-7, with D hard to call. Germline lookup yields CDR1 MNHEY and CDR2 SVGAGI. The V and J ends lost 11 bases and 1 base respectively, with 9 bases between them. CDR3 length equals 11 residues. The DNA for the CDR3 is TGTGCCTGTCTAGAGTCCTACGAGCAGTACTTC. This translates into CACLESYEQYF.

This chain uses TRBV19 with TRBJ2-7, with D perhaps being TRBD1 or TRBD2 (5 bases each). V lost 8 bases to trimming and J lost 1 base, with 12 bases between them. The CDR3 covers 13 residues. CDR1 is LNHDA and CDR2 is SQIVND in the germline V gene (reference sequence). DNA of the CDR3: TGTGCCAGTGCCGGGACGGGTTCCTACGAGCAGTACTTC. This translates into CASAGTGSYEQYF.

J is TRBJ2-7 and V is TRBV5-1; 7 bases match TRBD1. V dropped 0 bases and J dropped 0; count of bases not matched to a gene: 6. The CDR3 has 16 residues. The germline gives CDR1 SGHRS, CDR2 YFSETQ. The CDR3 DNA reads TGCGCCAGCAGCTTGGAGACAGGGCTCAGCTCCTACGAGCAGTACTTC. This encodes CASSLETGLSSYEQYF.